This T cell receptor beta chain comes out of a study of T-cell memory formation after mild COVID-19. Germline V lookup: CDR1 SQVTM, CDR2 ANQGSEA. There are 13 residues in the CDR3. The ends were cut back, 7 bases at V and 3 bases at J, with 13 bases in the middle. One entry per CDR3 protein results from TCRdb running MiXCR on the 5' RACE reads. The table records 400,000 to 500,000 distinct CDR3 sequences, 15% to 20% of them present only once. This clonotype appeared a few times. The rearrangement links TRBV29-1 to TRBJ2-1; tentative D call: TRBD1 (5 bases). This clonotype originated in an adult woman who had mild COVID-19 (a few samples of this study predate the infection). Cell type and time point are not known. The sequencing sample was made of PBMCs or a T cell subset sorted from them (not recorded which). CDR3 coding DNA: TGCAGCGCCCGAACAGGCGACTACAATGAGCAGTTCTTC. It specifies CSARTGDYNEQFF.